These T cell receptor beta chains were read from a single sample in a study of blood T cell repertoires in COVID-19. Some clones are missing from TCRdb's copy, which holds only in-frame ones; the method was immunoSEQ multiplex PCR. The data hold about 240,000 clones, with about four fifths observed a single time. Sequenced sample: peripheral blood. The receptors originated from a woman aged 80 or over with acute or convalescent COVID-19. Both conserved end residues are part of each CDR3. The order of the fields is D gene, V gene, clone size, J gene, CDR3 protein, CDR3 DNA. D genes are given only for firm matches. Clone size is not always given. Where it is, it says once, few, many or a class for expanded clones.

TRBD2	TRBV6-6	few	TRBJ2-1	CASRSGTSGEYNEQFF	TGTGCCAGCAGGTCCGGGACTAGCGGGGAGTACAATGAGCAGTTCTTC
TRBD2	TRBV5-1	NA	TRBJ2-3	CASNFWPAGADTQYF	TGCGCCAGCAACTTTTGGCCAGCGGGGGCAGATACGCAGTATTTT
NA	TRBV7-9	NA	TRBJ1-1	CASSSFRGMRSNTEAFF	TGTGCCAGCAGCTCCTTCAGGGGCATGAGGTCGAACACTGAAGCTTTCTTT
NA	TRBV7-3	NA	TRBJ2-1	CASSLNSYNEQFF	TGTGCCAGCAGCTTAAACAGCTACAATGAGCAGTTCTTC
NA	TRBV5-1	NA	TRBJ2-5	CASSGEGADWETQYF	TGCGCCAGCAGCGGTGAGGGTGCAGACTGGGAGACCCAGTACTTC
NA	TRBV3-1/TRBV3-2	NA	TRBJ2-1	CASSQVALGAGFSGRDEQFF	TGTGCCAGCAGCCAAGTTGCGCTCGGCGCAGGGTTCTCCGGCAGGGATGAGCAGTTCTTC
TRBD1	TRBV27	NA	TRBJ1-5	CASSPLDRLRRQPQHF	TGTGCCAGCAGTCCGCTGGACAGGCTACGACGCCAGCCCCAGCATTTT
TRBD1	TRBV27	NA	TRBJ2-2	CASSQTGQSNTGELFF	TGTGCCAGCAGTCAGACGGGACAGAGCAACACCGGGGAGCTGTTTTTT
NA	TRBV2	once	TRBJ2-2	CASRNSANTGELFF	TGTGCCAGCAGGAATAGCGCGAACACCGGGGAGCTGTTTTTT
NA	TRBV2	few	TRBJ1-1	CASQVRNTEAFF	TGTGCCAGCCAAGTGAGGAACACTGAAGCTTTCTTT
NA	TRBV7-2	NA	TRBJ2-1	CASTPRITYNEQFF	TGTGCCAGCACCCCGCGGATAACCTACAATGAGCAGTTCTTC
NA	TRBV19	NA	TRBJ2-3	CASSISPGTDTQYF	TGTGCCAGTAGTATCTCACCGGGCACAGATACGCAGTATTTT
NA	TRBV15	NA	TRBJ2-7	CATSRGAGPREQYF	TGTGCCACCAGCAGAGGAGCGGGCCCTAGGGAGCAGTACTTC
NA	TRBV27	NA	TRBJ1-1	CASSGGARSDTEAFF	TGTGCCAGCAGTGGGGGGGCCCGGAGTGACACTGAAGCTTTCTTT
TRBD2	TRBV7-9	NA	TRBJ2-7	CASSEPTSGGAFSYEQYF	TGTGCCAGCAGCGAACCGACTAGCGGGGGGGCCTTCTCCTACGAGCAGTACTTC
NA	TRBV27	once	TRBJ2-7	CASNNRDKHYEQYF	TGTGCCAGTAATAACCGGGACAAACACTACGAGCAGTACTTC
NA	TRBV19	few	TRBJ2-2	CASRSDRANTGELFF	TGTGCCAGTAGATCCGACAGAGCGAACACCGGGGAGCTGTTTTTT
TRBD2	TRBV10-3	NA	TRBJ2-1	CAISPTSGSGGEQFF	TGTGCCATCAGCCCGACTAGCGGTAGCGGTGGTGAGCAGTTCTTC
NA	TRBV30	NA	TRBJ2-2	CAWQAGLNTGELFF	TGTGCCTGGCAGGCGGGGTTGAACACCGGGGAGCTGTTTTTT
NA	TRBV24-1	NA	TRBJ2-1	CATSDSRAAWTYNEQFF	TGTGCCACCAGTGATTCGAGGGCAGCCTGGACCTACAATGAGCAGTTCTTC
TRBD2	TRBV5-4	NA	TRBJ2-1	CASSPPGLAGGQDNEQFF	TGTGCCAGCAGCCCCCCGGGACTAGCGGGGGGGCAGGACAATGAGCAGTTCTTC
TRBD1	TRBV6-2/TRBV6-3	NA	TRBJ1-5	CASSRQGAGNQPQHF	TGTGCCAGCAGTAGACAGGGGGCAGGCAATCAGCCCCAGCATTTT
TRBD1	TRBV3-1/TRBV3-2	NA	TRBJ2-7	CASSQVTGIGGEQYF	TGTGCCAGCAGCCAAGTGACAGGGATCGGCGGCGAGCAGTACTTC
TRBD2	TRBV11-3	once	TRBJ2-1	CASSLVGGENEQFF	TGTGCCAGCAGCTTAGTTGGGGGGGAAAATGAGCAGTTCTTC
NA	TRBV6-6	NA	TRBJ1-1	CASRPPPGATEAFF	TGTGCCAGCAGACCTCCTCCTGGGGCCACTGAAGCTTTCTTT
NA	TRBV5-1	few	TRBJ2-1	CASTHDPRTQGGQSYNEQFF	TGCGCCAGCACGCACGACCCCCGAACTCAGGGGGGCCAGTCCTACAATGAGCAGTTCTTC
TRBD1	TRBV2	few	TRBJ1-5	CASNPDRVGNQPQHF	TGTGCCAGCAACCCCGACAGGGTCGGCAATCAGCCCCAGCATTTT
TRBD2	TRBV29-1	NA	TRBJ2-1	CSGLLAGAPSYNEQFF	TGCAGCGGCCTACTAGCGGGGGCGCCTTCCTACAATGAGCAGTTCTTC
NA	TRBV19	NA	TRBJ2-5	CASSTYQETQYF	TGTGCCAGTAGTACTTACCAAGAGACCCAGTACTTC
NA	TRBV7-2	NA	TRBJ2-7	CASSSGGSYEQYF	TGTGCCAGCAGCTCGGGTGGCTCCTACGAGCAGTACTTC
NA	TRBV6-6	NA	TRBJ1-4	CASSYQGNGEKLFF	TGTGCCAGCAGTTACCAGGGGAATGGGGAAAAACTGTTTTTT